These T cell receptor beta chains were read from a single sample in a study of OX40 agonist ivuxolimab in advanced cancers. Assay used: immunoSEQ multiplex PCR; TCRdb lists only in-frame clones, some missing. The sample has approximately 66,000 clones; 85% are singletons. The source was CD4+ or CD8+ T cells sorted from blood, collected in a trial of the OX40 agonist ivuxolimab. The receptor set was obtained from an adult with an advanced solid tumor such as melanoma, head and neck, liver or kidney cancer. CDR3s include the opening cysteine and the closing phenylalanine or tryptophan.

cdr3_aa: CASSPRIREPQHF; v_call: TRBV6-5; cdr3_length: 13; j_call: TRBJ1-5
cdr3_aa: CASSQSGAHGYTGELFF; v_call: TRBV23-1; cdr3_length: 17; j_call: TRBJ2-2
cdr3_aa: CASSNTNLHTEAFF; v_call: TRBV6-5; cdr3_length: 14; j_call: TRBJ1-1
cdr3_aa: CASSLGFRGGQETQYF; v_call: TRBV11-2; cdr3_length: 16; j_call: TRBJ2-5
cdr3_aa: CASSPPGGLADTQYF; v_call: TRBV19; cdr3_length: 15; j_call: TRBJ2-3
cdr3_aa: CASSSGQSYEQYF; v_call: TRBV28; cdr3_length: 13; j_call: TRBJ2-7
cdr3_aa: CASSLSYEQYF; v_call: TRBV18; cdr3_length: 11; j_call: TRBJ2-7
cdr3_aa: CASSLDGETQYF; v_call: TRBV11-3; cdr3_length: 12; j_call: TRBJ2-5
cdr3_aa: CASSLTVSSYNEQFF; v_call: TRBV19; cdr3_length: 15; j_call: TRBJ2-1
cdr3_aa: CASGAHDNEQFF; v_call: TRBV11-3; cdr3_length: 12; j_call: TRBJ2-1
cdr3_aa: CASSRVGEQYF; v_call: TRBV7-2; cdr3_length: 11; j_call: TRBJ2-7
cdr3_aa: CASSLGVAGDTDTQYF; v_call: TRBV5-4; cdr3_length: 16; j_call: TRBJ2-3
cdr3_aa: CASSQDWRGWAFF; v_call: TRBV14; cdr3_length: 13; j_call: TRBJ1-1
cdr3_aa: CASSSPVGKESGSPLHF; v_call: TRBV19; cdr3_length: 17; j_call: TRBJ1-6
cdr3_aa: CASSYGGAVYEQYF; v_call: TRBV6-5; cdr3_length: 14; j_call: TRBJ2-7
cdr3_aa: CASSPRQVYEQYF; v_call: TRBV11-2; cdr3_length: 13; j_call: TRBJ2-7
cdr3_aa: CASSGQGASESPLHF; v_call: TRBV7-9; cdr3_length: 15; j_call: TRBJ1-6
cdr3_aa: CASSRGLANTGELFF; v_call: TRBV5-8; cdr3_length: 15; j_call: TRBJ2-2
cdr3_aa: CASSSQPGGWGNTIYF; v_call: TRBV7-9; cdr3_length: 16; j_call: TRBJ1-3
cdr3_aa: CASSLVQGGGYTF; v_call: TRBV5-1; cdr3_length: 13; j_call: TRBJ1-2
cdr3_aa: CASSSGPGTLNEQFF; v_call: TRBV7-3; cdr3_length: 15; j_call: TRBJ2-1
cdr3_aa: CASSPLRGSTDTQYF; v_call: TRBV7-2; cdr3_length: 15; j_call: TRBJ2-3
cdr3_aa: CASSSTSGLWVGEAFF; v_call: TRBV27; cdr3_length: 16; j_call: TRBJ1-1
cdr3_aa: CASSSQGKGQPQHF; v_call: TRBV11-2; cdr3_length: 14; j_call: TRBJ1-5
cdr3_aa: CASSSGGTDTQYF; v_call: TRBV18; cdr3_length: 13; j_call: TRBJ2-3
cdr3_aa: CASSLSGRGSTEAFF; v_call: TRBV28; cdr3_length: 15; j_call: TRBJ1-1
cdr3_aa: CASSAQGQGAGELFF; v_call: TRBV2; cdr3_length: 15; j_call: TRBJ2-2
cdr3_aa: CASSPWGDTEAFF; v_call: TRBV18; cdr3_length: 13; j_call: TRBJ1-1
cdr3_aa: CASSQGEGGGNQPQHF; v_call: TRBV4-2; cdr3_length: 16; j_call: TRBJ1-5
cdr3_aa: CASRLGLAGGYEQYF; v_call: TRBV6-5; cdr3_length: 15; j_call: TRBJ2-7
cdr3_aa: CASSPRFRSQHF; v_call: TRBV19; cdr3_length: 12; j_call: TRBJ1-5
cdr3_aa: CASSYGGPPQETQYF; v_call: TRBV6-5; cdr3_length: 15; j_call: TRBJ2-5
cdr3_aa: CASSGGAYEQYF; v_call: TRBV6-6; cdr3_length: 12; j_call: NA
cdr3_aa: CASRRVGTQETQYF; v_call: TRBV5-4; cdr3_length: 14; j_call: TRBJ2-5
cdr3_aa: CASSPPGPWGQPQHF; v_call: TRBV6-6; cdr3_length: 15; j_call: TRBJ1-5
cdr3_aa: CASSDDISNQPQHF; v_call: TRBV18; cdr3_length: 14; j_call: TRBJ1-5
cdr3_aa: CASRRGRGSSTDTQYF; v_call: TRBV11-2; cdr3_length: 16; j_call: TRBJ2-3
cdr3_aa: CAWRGNEQFF; v_call: TRBV30; cdr3_length: 10; j_call: TRBJ2-1
cdr3_aa: CASSFFYRGDTIYF; v_call: TRBV5-5; cdr3_length: 14; j_call: TRBJ1-3
cdr3_aa: CASIGTVNTDTQYF; v_call: TRBV5-6; cdr3_length: 14; j_call: TRBJ2-3
cdr3_aa: CASSLGPSGNTIYF; v_call: TRBV7-2; cdr3_length: 14; j_call: TRBJ1-3
cdr3_aa: CATSMNRGAQETQYF; v_call: TRBV15; cdr3_length: 15; j_call: TRBJ2-5
cdr3_aa: CASSEASGRLYEQYF; v_call: TRBV6-1; cdr3_length: 15; j_call: TRBJ2-7
cdr3_aa: CAWRTGQIQETQYF; v_call: TRBV30; cdr3_length: 14; j_call: TRBJ2-5
cdr3_aa: CASTKDSSYEQYF; v_call: TRBV6-1; cdr3_length: 13; j_call: TRBJ2-7
cdr3_aa: CASSQGQGASYGYTF; v_call: TRBV18; cdr3_length: 15; j_call: TRBJ1-2
cdr3_aa: CASSLGLHLGELFF; v_call: TRBV28; cdr3_length: 14; j_call: TRBJ2-2
cdr3_aa: CASSRQTGREKLFF; v_call: TRBV7-2; cdr3_length: 14; j_call: TRBJ1-4
cdr3_aa: CASSPQRNEQYF; v_call: TRBV18; cdr3_length: 12; j_call: TRBJ2-7
cdr3_aa: CASTLVRGGEQYF; v_call: TRBV6-1; cdr3_length: 13; j_call: TRBJ2-7
cdr3_aa: CASRLDSLFEAFF; v_call: TRBV5-1; cdr3_length: 13; j_call: TRBJ1-1
cdr3_aa: CASSPVGQDNSPLHF; v_call: TRBV18; cdr3_length: 15; j_call: TRBJ1-6
cdr3_aa: CASSTRTSGDNEQFF; v_call: TRBV6-5; cdr3_length: 15; j_call: TRBJ2-1
cdr3_aa: CASSLGGRLAGGTDTQYF; v_call: TRBV28; cdr3_length: 18; j_call: TRBJ2-3
cdr3_aa: CASSSEGQGKAEAFF; v_call: TRBV28; cdr3_length: 15; j_call: TRBJ1-1